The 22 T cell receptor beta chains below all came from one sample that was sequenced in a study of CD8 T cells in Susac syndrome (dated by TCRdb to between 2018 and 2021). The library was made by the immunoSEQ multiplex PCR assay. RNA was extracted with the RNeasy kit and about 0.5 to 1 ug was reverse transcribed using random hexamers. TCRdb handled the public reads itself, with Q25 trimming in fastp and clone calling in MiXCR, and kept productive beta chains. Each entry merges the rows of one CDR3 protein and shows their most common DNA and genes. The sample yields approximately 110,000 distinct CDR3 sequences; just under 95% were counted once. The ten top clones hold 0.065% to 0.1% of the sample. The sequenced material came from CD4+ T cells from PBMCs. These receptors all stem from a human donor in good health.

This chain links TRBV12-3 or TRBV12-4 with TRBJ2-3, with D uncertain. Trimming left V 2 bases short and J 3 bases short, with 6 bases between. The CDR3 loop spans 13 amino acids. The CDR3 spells CASSLLETDTQYF. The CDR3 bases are TGTGCCAGCAGTTTACTCGAAACAGATACGCAGTATTTT.

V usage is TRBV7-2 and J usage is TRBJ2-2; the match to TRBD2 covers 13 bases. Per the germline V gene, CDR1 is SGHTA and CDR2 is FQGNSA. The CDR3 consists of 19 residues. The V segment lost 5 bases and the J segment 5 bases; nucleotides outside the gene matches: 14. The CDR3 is CASSLSPGLAGVGTGELFF. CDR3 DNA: TGTGCCAGCAGCCTATCCCCCGGACTAGCGGGAGTTGGGACCGGGGAGCTGTTTTTT.

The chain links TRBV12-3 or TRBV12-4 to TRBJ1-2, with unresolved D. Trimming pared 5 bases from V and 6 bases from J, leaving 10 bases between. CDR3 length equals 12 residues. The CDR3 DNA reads TGTGCCAGCAGTCTCTCGTTGAATGGCTACACCTTC. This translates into CASSLSLNGYTF.

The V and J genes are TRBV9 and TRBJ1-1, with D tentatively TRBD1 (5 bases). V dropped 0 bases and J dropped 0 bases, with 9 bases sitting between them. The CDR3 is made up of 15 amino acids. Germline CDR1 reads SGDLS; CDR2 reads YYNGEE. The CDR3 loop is CASSVEPGLNTEAFF. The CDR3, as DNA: TGTGCCAGCAGCGTAGAACCAGGGCTGAACACTGAAGCTTTCTTT.

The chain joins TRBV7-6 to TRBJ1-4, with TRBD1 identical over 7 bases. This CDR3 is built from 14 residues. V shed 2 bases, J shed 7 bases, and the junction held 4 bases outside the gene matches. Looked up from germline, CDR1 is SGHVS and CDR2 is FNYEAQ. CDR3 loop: CASSLMDRSEKLFF. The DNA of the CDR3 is TGTGCCAGCAGCTTAATGGACAGGTCTGAAAAACTGTTTTTT.

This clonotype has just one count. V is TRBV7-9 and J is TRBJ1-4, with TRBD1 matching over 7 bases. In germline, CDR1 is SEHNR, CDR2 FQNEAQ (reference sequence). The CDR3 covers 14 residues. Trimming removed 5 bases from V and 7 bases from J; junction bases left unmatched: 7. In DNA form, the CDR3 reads TGTGCCAGCAGCATATACCGGGACAGTGAAAAACTGTTTTTT. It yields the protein CASSIYRDSEKLFF. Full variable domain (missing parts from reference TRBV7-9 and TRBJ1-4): DTGVSQNPRHKITKRGQNVTFRCDPISEHNRLYWYRQTLGQGPEFLTYFQNEAQLEKSRLLSDRFSAERPKGSFSTLEIQRTEQGDSAMYLCASSIYRDSEKLFFGSGTQLSVL.

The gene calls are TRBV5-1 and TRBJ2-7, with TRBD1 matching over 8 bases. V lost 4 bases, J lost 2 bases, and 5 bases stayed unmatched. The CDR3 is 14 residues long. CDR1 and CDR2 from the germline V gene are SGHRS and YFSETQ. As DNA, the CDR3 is TGCGCCAGCAGCGTTCGACAGGGGCCCTACGAGCAGTACTTC. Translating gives CASSVRQGPYEQYF.

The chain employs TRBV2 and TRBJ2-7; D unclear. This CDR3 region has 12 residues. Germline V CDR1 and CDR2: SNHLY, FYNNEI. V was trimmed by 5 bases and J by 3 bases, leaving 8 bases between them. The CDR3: CASSYQDYEQYF. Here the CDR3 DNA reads TGTGCCAGCAGTTATCAGGACTACGAGCAGTACTTC.

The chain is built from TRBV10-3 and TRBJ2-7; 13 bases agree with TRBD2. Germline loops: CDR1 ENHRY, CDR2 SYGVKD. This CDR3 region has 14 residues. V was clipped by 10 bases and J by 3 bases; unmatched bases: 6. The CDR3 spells CATTGLAGVYEQYF. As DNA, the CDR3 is TGTGCCACCACCGGACTAGCGGGAGTCTACGAGCAGTACTTC.

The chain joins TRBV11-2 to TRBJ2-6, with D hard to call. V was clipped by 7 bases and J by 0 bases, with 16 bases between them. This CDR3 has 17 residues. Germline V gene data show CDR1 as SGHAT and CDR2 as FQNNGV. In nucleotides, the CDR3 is TGTGCCAGCACCCCCGCGATATCGAACTCTGGGGCCAACGTCCTGACTTTC. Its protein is CASTPAISNSGANVLTF. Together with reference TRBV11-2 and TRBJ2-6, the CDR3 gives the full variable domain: EAGVAQSPRYKIIEKRQSVAFWCNPISGHATLYWYQQILGQGPKLLIQFQNNGVVDDSQLPKDRFSAERLKGVDSTLKIQPAKLEDSAVYLCASTPAISNSGANVLTFGAGSRLTVL.

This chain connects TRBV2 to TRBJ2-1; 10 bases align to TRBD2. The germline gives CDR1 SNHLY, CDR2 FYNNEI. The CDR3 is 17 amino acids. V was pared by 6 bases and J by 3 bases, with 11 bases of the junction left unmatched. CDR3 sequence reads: CASSRRASGSLYNEQFF. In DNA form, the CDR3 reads TGTGCCAGCAGCAGAAGGGCTAGCGGGAGTCTCTACAATGAGCAGTTCTTC.

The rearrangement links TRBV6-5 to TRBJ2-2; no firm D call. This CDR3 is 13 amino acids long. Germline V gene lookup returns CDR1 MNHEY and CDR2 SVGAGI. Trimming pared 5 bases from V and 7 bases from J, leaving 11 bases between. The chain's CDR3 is CASSQAWGGELFF. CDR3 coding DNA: TGTGCCAGCAGTCAAGCCTGGGGCGGGGAGCTGTTTTTT.

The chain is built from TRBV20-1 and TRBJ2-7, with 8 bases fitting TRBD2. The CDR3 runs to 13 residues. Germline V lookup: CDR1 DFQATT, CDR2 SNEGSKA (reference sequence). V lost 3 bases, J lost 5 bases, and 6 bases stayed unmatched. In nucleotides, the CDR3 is TGCAGTGCTAGCGGGAGGGCCCTCCACGAGCAGTACTTC. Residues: CSASGRALHEQYF.

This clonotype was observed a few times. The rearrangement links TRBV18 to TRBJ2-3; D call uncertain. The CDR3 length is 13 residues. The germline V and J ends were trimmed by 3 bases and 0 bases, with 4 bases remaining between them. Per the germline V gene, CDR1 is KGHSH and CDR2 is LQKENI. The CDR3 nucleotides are TGTGCCAGCTCACCCCCTAGCACAGATACGCAGTATTTT. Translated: CASSPPSTDTQYF.

The CDR3: CSATNIGDNTEAFF. For the CDR3, the DNA is TGCAGTGCCACAAACATCGGGGACAACACTGAAGCTTTCTTT. The chain combines TRBV20-1 with TRBJ1-1; D might be TRBD1 (5 bases). The germline V gene encodes CDR1 DFQATT and CDR2 SNEGSKA (reference sequence). The CDR3 runs 14 residues. V was shortened by 6 bases and J by 2 bases, with 16 bases between the two germline ends.

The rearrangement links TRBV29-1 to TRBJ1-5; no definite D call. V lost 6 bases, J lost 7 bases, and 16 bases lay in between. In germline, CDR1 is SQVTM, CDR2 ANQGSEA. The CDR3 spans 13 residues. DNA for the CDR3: TGCAGCGTCCTTGAAACGGTTGGCCAGCCCCAGCATTTT. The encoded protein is CSVLETVGQPQHF.

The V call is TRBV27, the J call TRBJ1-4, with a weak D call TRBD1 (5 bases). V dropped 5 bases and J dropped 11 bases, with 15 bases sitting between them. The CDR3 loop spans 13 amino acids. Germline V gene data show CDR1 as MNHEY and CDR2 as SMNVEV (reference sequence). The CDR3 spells CASSLGGLGKLFF. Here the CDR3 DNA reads TGTGCCAGCAGTCTCGGGGGGTTGGGGAAACTGTTTTTT.

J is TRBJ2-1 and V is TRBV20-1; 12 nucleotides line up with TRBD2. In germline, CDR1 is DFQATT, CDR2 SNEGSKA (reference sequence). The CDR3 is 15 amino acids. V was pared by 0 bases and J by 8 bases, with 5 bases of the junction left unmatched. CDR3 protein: CSARDWTSGIDEQFF. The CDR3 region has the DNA TGCAGTGCTAGAGATTGGACTAGCGGGATCGATGAGCAGTTCTTC.

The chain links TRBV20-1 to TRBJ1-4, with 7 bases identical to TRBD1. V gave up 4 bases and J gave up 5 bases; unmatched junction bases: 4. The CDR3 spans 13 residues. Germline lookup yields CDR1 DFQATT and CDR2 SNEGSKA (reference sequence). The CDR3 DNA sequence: TGCAGTGCTACGAGACAGGGCAATGAAAAACTGTTTTTT. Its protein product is CSATRQGNEKLFF.

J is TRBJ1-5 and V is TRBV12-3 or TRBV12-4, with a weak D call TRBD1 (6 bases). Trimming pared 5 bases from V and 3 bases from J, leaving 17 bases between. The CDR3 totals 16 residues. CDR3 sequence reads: CASSKGGTIVNQPQHF. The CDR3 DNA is TGTGCCAGCAGTAAAGGGGGGACGATCGTCAATCAGCCCCAGCATTTT.

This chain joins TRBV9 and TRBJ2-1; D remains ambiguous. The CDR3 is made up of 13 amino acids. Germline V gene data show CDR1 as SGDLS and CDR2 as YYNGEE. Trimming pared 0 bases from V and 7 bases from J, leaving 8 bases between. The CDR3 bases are TGTGCCAGCAGCGTAGGGCCTAGTAATGAGCAGTTCTTC. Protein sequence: CASSVGPSNEQFF.

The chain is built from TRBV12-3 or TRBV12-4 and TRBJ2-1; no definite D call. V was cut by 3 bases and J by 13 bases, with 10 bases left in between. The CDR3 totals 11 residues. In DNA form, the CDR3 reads TGTGCCAGCAGTTTTGGGGATCATCAGTTCTTC. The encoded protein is CASSFGDHQFF.